This T cell receptor beta chain was obtained from a study of shared clonotypes between healthy human individuals. The naive CD8 subset, CD45RO-negative cells positively selected for CCR7, excluded terminally differentiated effector memory CD45RA+ cells. The junction had 16 bases not matched to a gene; V was cut back by 3 bases and J by 9 bases. CDR3 length: 16 residues. The germline CDR1 and CDR2 sequences are MDHEN and SYDVKM. Repertoires were generated with immunoSEQ multiplex PCR, while TCRdb's copy carries only in-frame clones and drops some. The repertoire includes hundreds of thousands of clones, 95% to 97% of them detected once, and 0.11% sits in the top ten.

The genes are TRBV28 and TRBJ2-7; the match to TRBD1 covers 8 bases. This clonotype originated in a woman in her thirties in good health. Sample: naive CD8+ T cells sorted from blood. CDR3 in amino acids: CASSLPTRTGWMGQYF. The CDR3 DNA is TGTGCCAGCAGTTTGCCCACCCGGACAGGGTGGATGGGGCAGTACTTC.